This T cell receptor (beta chain) is from a study of blood T cell repertoires in COVID-19. Sequencing was performed with immunoSEQ multiplex PCR; in TCRdb, only in-frame clones are kept and a portion is missing. Altogether some 190,000 clones are present, about 88% being singletons, with the ten largest covering 4% to 5%. The CDR3 loop spans 15 amino acids. Germline V gene lookup returns CDR1 KGHDR and CDR2 SFDVKD. The V and J ends lost 3 bases and 3 bases, in that order; junction bases with no gene match: 2. This clonotype was sampled from a human donor in a cohort sampled during active COVID-19. The chain couples TRBV24-1 to TRBJ2-2; TRBD1 aligns across 8 bases. The sequencing input was peripheral blood. CDR3 region: CATSDQGADTGELFF. In DNA, the CDR3 is TGTGCCACCAGTGATCAGGGGGCGGACACCGGGGAGCTGTTTTTT.